A selection of T cell receptor beta chains follows, all from one sample in a study of T-cell memory formation after mild COVID-19. Each CDR3 protein is one row after TCRdb ran MiXCR on the 5' RACE reads. The sample shows just over 300,000 distinct CDR3 sequences, roughly a fifth of them seen only once. The sequencing sample was made of PBMCs or a T cell subset sorted from them (not recorded which). The origin of the receptors is a man aged 18 to 30 who had mild COVID-19 (a few samples of this study predate the infection). Cell type and time point are not known. Each CDR3 is given with its conserved first and last residue. The D gene is left open where the match is weak. Size is stated for part of the rows, as once, few or many counts, or as a class when the clone is expanded.

CDR3nt: TGTGCCAGCAGCGTAGCTGGAGCCGCGAACACCGGGGAGCTGTTTTTT
CDR3aa: CASSVAGAANTGELFF
v_gene: TRBV9
d_gene: -
abundance: -
j_gene: TRBJ2-2

CDR3nt: TGTGCCAGCAGCCGGACGTCCGCCAATGAGCAGTTCTTC
CDR3aa: CASSRTSANEQFF
v_gene: TRBV3-1
d_gene: -
abundance: many
j_gene: TRBJ2-1

CDR3nt: TGTGCCAGCAGCCAAGAGGGGTCAGGGCCAGATACGCAGTATTTT
CDR3aa: CASSQEGSGPDTQYF
v_gene: TRBV4-2
d_gene: -
abundance: many
j_gene: TRBJ2-3

CDR3nt: TGTGCCACCAGCACAGACAGGGTGCGGGGCTACACCTTC
CDR3aa: CATSTDRVRGYTF
v_gene: TRBV15
d_gene: TRBD1
abundance: -
j_gene: TRBJ1-2

CDR3nt: TGCGCCAGCAGCCGCTTGGACAGGGGGACCTACAATGAGCAGTTCTTC
CDR3aa: CASSRLDRGTYNEQFF
v_gene: TRBV4-1
d_gene: TRBD1
abundance: few
j_gene: TRBJ2-1

CDR3nt: TGTGCCAGCAGACCAACAGGCCGAGGGCAGCCCCAGCATTTT
CDR3aa: CASRPTGRGQPQHF
v_gene: TRBV7-3
d_gene: -
abundance: many
j_gene: TRBJ1-5

CDR3nt: TGTGCCAGCAGCAAGGTCCTCTTCTATGGCTACACCTTC
CDR3aa: CASSKVLFYGYTF
v_gene: TRBV5-8
d_gene: -
abundance: -
j_gene: TRBJ1-2

CDR3nt: TGTGCCAGCAGCTACCGACCCGGTGAAGCTTTCTTT
CDR3aa: CASSYRPGEAFF
v_gene: TRBV7-8
d_gene: -
abundance: -
j_gene: TRBJ1-1

CDR3nt: TGTGCCAGCAGCCCGGGGGGGCAGGCGCCCGGAAACACCATATATTTT
CDR3aa: CASSPGGQAPGNTIYF
v_gene: TRBV5-5
d_gene: -
abundance: few
j_gene: TRBJ1-3

CDR3nt: TGTGCCAGCAGCGATAGACTCATCAAGGGGAATGAGCAGTTCTTC
CDR3aa: CASSDRLIKGNEQFF
v_gene: TRBV7-8
d_gene: -
abundance: -
j_gene: TRBJ2-1

CDR3nt: TGTGCCAGCAGTAAAGTAGGTTATGGCTTGGAGACCCAGTACTTC
CDR3aa: CASSKVGYGLETQYF
v_gene: TRBV25-1
d_gene: -
abundance: -
j_gene: TRBJ2-5

CDR3nt: TGTGCCAGCAGAACGGACACGAATGAGCAGTTCTTC
CDR3aa: CASRTDTNEQFF
v_gene: TRBV11-2
d_gene: -
abundance: many
j_gene: TRBJ2-1

CDR3nt: TGTGCCAGCAGTTCCGGAGTTTGGGGTGGAGAAAAACTGTTTTTT
CDR3aa: CASSSGVWGGEKLFF
v_gene: TRBV6-2/TRBV6-3
d_gene: -
abundance: -
j_gene: TRBJ1-4

CDR3nt: TGTGCCAGCAGCTTAGACCGATATCAGCCCCAGCATTTT
CDR3aa: CASSLDRYQPQHF
v_gene: TRBV7-8
d_gene: -
abundance: many
j_gene: TRBJ1-5

CDR3nt: TGTGCCAGCAGCACCTCCTTCGACAGGTCGGGAGAGACCCAGTACTTC
CDR3aa: CASSTSFDRSGETQYF
v_gene: TRBV5-4
d_gene: -
abundance: -
j_gene: TRBJ2-5

CDR3nt: TGTGCCAGCAGCCAGGTGACAGCCGATTCACCCCTCCACTTT
CDR3aa: CASSQVTADSPLHF
v_gene: TRBV3-1
d_gene: -
abundance: -
j_gene: TRBJ1-6

CDR3nt: TGTGCCAGCAGCTTAGTCCCTGAATCCTACGAGCAGTACTTC
CDR3aa: CASSLVPESYEQYF
v_gene: TRBV7-2
d_gene: -
abundance: -
j_gene: TRBJ2-7

CDR3nt: TGCGCCAGCAGCCAAGATAGGTCAGGGTGGCGGACTGAAGCTTTCTTT
CDR3aa: CASSQDRSGWRTEAFF
v_gene: TRBV4-3
d_gene: -
abundance: few
j_gene: TRBJ1-1

CDR3nt: TGCGCCAGCAGCCTAGGACGGTCGTCCTACGAGCAGTACTTC
CDR3aa: CASSLGRSSYEQYF
v_gene: TRBV5-1
d_gene: -
abundance: many
j_gene: TRBJ2-7

CDR3nt: TGTGCCAGCAGCTTAGAACCCTCACCCCTCCACTTT
CDR3aa: CASSLEPSPLHF
v_gene: TRBV7-2
d_gene: -
abundance: many
j_gene: TRBJ1-6

CDR3nt: TGTGCCAGCAGTTACGGGACATCAGAGACCCAGTACTTC
CDR3aa: CASSYGTSETQYF
v_gene: TRBV6-6
d_gene: -
abundance: -
j_gene: TRBJ2-5

CDR3nt: TGTGCCAGCAGCACGGAGACAGGCTACGAGCAGTACTTC
CDR3aa: CASSTETGYEQYF
v_gene: TRBV5-4
d_gene: -
abundance: few
j_gene: TRBJ2-7

CDR3nt: TGCAGCGTCTCATACCACCCGGCCGGGGGGTTCTTC
CDR3aa: CSVSYHPAGGFF
v_gene: TRBV29-1
d_gene: -
abundance: many
j_gene: TRBJ2-1

CDR3nt: TGTGCCAGCAGTTTCGAGCAGGGATTGACTGAAGCTTCCTTT
CDR3aa: CASSFEQGLTEASF
v_gene: TRBV12-3/TRBV12-4
d_gene: -
abundance: -
j_gene: TRBJ1-1

CDR3nt: TGCAGCGTTGGTCCCGGATGGGGCATGCCCTACGAGCAGTACTTC
CDR3aa: CSVGPGWGMPYEQYF
v_gene: TRBV29-1
d_gene: -
abundance: -
j_gene: TRBJ2-7

CDR3nt: TGTGCCAGCAGCCAAGGACAGCTAGCGGGGGGTCGGGAGACCCAGTACTTC
CDR3aa: CASSQGQLAGGRETQYF
v_gene: TRBV4-2
d_gene: TRBD2
abundance: -
j_gene: TRBJ2-5

CDR3nt: TGCGCCAGCAGCTGGGTAATCGGGGAAACTGAAGCTTTCTTT
CDR3aa: CASSWVIGETEAFF
v_gene: TRBV5-1
d_gene: -
abundance: few
j_gene: TRBJ1-1

CDR3nt: TGTGCCAGCAGCCCTGAAAAGGGTGGCTCCTACAATGAGCAGTTCTTC
CDR3aa: CASSPEKGGSYNEQFF
v_gene: TRBV7-3
d_gene: -
abundance: many
j_gene: TRBJ2-1

CDR3nt: TGTGCCAGCAGCCAGAAAGCCGACAGTTACACCGGGGAGCTGTTTTTT
CDR3aa: CASSQKADSYTGELFF
v_gene: TRBV4-2
d_gene: -
abundance: few
j_gene: TRBJ2-2

CDR3nt: TGCGCCAGCAGCTTGACTAGCGGCTTCCCAGATACGCAGTATTTT
CDR3aa: CASSLTSGFPDTQYF
v_gene: TRBV5-1
d_gene: TRBD2
abundance: -
j_gene: TRBJ2-3

CDR3nt: TGTGCCAGCAGCTACAGGGATGATTCACCCCTCCACTTT
CDR3aa: CASSYRDDSPLHF
v_gene: TRBV7-2
d_gene: -
abundance: -
j_gene: TRBJ1-6

CDR3nt: TGTGCCAGCAGCTTGACAGGGGGGAGGACTGAAGCTTTCTTT
CDR3aa: CASSLTGGRTEAFF
v_gene: TRBV5-4
d_gene: TRBD1
abundance: few
j_gene: TRBJ1-1

CDR3nt: TGTGCCAGCAGCCTCATGCGGGGGACCGTCTACAATGAGCAGTTCTTC
CDR3aa: CASSLMRGTVYNEQFF
v_gene: TRBV7-2
d_gene: TRBD2
abundance: few
j_gene: TRBJ2-1

CDR3nt: TGTGCCAGCAGCTTGTCGTCAAGGGCAGATACGCAGTATTTT
CDR3aa: CASSLSSRADTQYF
v_gene: TRBV5-8
d_gene: -
abundance: -
j_gene: TRBJ2-3

CDR3nt: TGTGCCAGCAGCCCCCCCTGGAGGTCAGATACGCAGTATTTT
CDR3aa: CASSPPWRSDTQYF
v_gene: TRBV7-8
d_gene: -
abundance: -
j_gene: TRBJ2-3

CDR3nt: TGTGCCAGCAGCCCCCTGGGGGGGCTCCATGAGCAGTTCTTC
CDR3aa: CASSPLGGLHEQFF
v_gene: TRBV5-4
d_gene: -
abundance: many
j_gene: TRBJ2-1

CDR3nt: TGCGCCAGCAGCCAAGGTCTCGTAGACGGCTACACCTTC
CDR3aa: CASSQGLVDGYTF
v_gene: TRBV4-1
d_gene: -
abundance: -
j_gene: TRBJ1-2

CDR3nt: TGTGCTAGTGGTTTTGTTCTTAGCACCACAGATACGCAGTATTTT
CDR3aa: CASGFVLSTTDTQYF
v_gene: TRBV12-5
d_gene: -
abundance: few
j_gene: TRBJ2-3

CDR3nt: TGTGCCAACAAGGAGGGGCGGCAGATGGGTGAGCAGTTCTTC
CDR3aa: CANKEGRQMGEQFF
v_gene: TRBV10-3
d_gene: -
abundance: -
j_gene: TRBJ2-1

CDR3nt: TGTGCCAGCAGCTTTGGGGGATACGGTCAGCCCCAGCATTTT
CDR3aa: CASSFGGYGQPQHF
v_gene: TRBV5-6
d_gene: -
abundance: few
j_gene: TRBJ1-5

CDR3nt: TGTGCCAGCAGCGTAGTGGGGGGTCCCAGCTCCTACAATGAGCAGTTCTTC
CDR3aa: CASSVVGGPSSYNEQFF
v_gene: TRBV9
d_gene: -
abundance: many
j_gene: TRBJ2-1

CDR3nt: TGTGCCAGCAGCCCTCGGGGGGGGGCCACAGATACGCAGTATTTT
CDR3aa: CASSPRGGATDTQYF
v_gene: TRBV7-9
d_gene: TRBD2
abundance: -
j_gene: TRBJ2-3

CDR3nt: TGTGCCAGCAGCTTAGGAGGGGGGTGGAACCTGTATTTT
CDR3aa: CASSLGGGWNLYF
v_gene: TRBV7-2
d_gene: -
abundance: few
j_gene: TRBJ2-3

CDR3nt: TGTGCCAGCTCACCTCGAGGGTTCGAGCAGTACTTC
CDR3aa: CASSPRGFEQYF
v_gene: TRBV18
d_gene: -
abundance: -
j_gene: TRBJ2-7

CDR3nt: TGTGCCAGCAGCTGGGACAGGGGCCATCAGCCCCAGCATTTT
CDR3aa: CASSWDRGHQPQHF
v_gene: TRBV6-2/TRBV6-3
d_gene: TRBD1
abundance: -
j_gene: TRBJ1-5

CDR3nt: TGCAGCGTTGGACGCGGAGGGGAGACCCAGTACTTC
CDR3aa: CSVGRGGETQYF
v_gene: TRBV29-1
d_gene: -
abundance: few
j_gene: TRBJ2-5

CDR3nt: TGCGCCAGCAGCTTGCGGACTAGCGGGACCTCTAGCACAGATACGCAGTATTTT
CDR3aa: CASSLRTSGTSSTDTQYF
v_gene: TRBV5-1
d_gene: TRBD2
abundance: few
j_gene: TRBJ2-3

CDR3nt: TGTGCCAGCAGCCAAGACCGGACAGGGACTAGCACAGATACGCAGTATTTT
CDR3aa: CASSQDRTGTSTDTQYF
v_gene: TRBV4-2
d_gene: TRBD1
abundance: once
j_gene: TRBJ2-3

CDR3nt: TGCGCCAGCAGCGTCGGCCCAACCAACGAGCAGTACTTC
CDR3aa: CASSVGPTNEQYF
v_gene: TRBV5-1
d_gene: -
abundance: few
j_gene: TRBJ2-7

CDR3nt: TGTGCCAGCAGCTTAATGAAAGGGGGCTTACGCAATGAGCAGTTCTTC
CDR3aa: CASSLMKGGLRNEQFF
v_gene: TRBV7-3
d_gene: TRBD1
abundance: -
j_gene: TRBJ2-1

CDR3nt: TGTGCCAGCAGTTACTCGGGCAGGGTGGAAAAACTGTTTTTT
CDR3aa: CASSYSGRVEKLFF
v_gene: TRBV6-5
d_gene: -
abundance: -
j_gene: TRBJ1-4

CDR3nt: TGTGCCAGCAGCTTGGGGCGGGGTCGAGGGACAGATACGCAGTATTTT
CDR3aa: CASSLGRGRGTDTQYF
v_gene: TRBV7-6
d_gene: -
abundance: many
j_gene: TRBJ2-3

CDR3nt: TGCGCCAGCAGTGAGGCGGGGCTAGAAGAGACCCAGTACTTC
CDR3aa: CASSEAGLEETQYF
v_gene: TRBV10-2
d_gene: -
abundance: -
j_gene: TRBJ2-5

CDR3nt: TGTGCCAGCAGCTTGGTGGGCCACGTTAACAATGAGCAGTTCTTC
CDR3aa: CASSLVGHVNNEQFF
v_gene: TRBV5-4
d_gene: -
abundance: many
j_gene: TRBJ2-1

CDR3nt: TGTGCCAGCAGTTACTCGGGTGCGGAGGGCCATGAGCAGTTCTTC
CDR3aa: CASSYSGAEGHEQFF
v_gene: TRBV6-2/TRBV6-3
d_gene: -
abundance: -
j_gene: TRBJ2-1